The 23 T cell receptor beta chains below were found in one sample sequenced in a study of CD39 and CD103 CD8 tumor-infiltrating T cells. Sequencing was performed with immunoSEQ multiplex PCR; in TCRdb, only in-frame clones are kept and a portion is missing. The top ten clones hold roughly a sixth of a sample with 950 or so clones, 30% to 45% of them seen once. Sequenced input: CD39- CD103- CD8+ T cells sorted from the tumor. Subset of the sample: CD103-CD39- double-negative CD45RA- CD8 T cells. All receptors come from a human donor with melanoma.

This clone is labeled as large. The rearrangement joins TRBV5-6 to TRBJ2-2; D remains unclear. Looked up from germline, CDR1 is SGHDT and CDR2 is YYEEEE. The CDR3 spans 12 residues. Trimming took off 3 bases at V and 8 bases at J, with 8 bases between the two ends. The CDR3 DNA is TGTGCCAGCAGCTCTAGTTTTGGGGAGCTGTTTTTT. Protein: CASSSSFGELFF.

This clone is classed as medium-sized (0.01 to 0.1%). This sequence joins TRBV5-3 and TRBJ2-3; no reliable D call. TRBV5-3 is an ORF, and what it does is uncertain. The germline V and J ends were trimmed by 5 bases and 5 bases, with 21 bases remaining between them. This CDR3 region has 16 residues. DNA for the CDR3: TGTGCCAGAAGTTCCCGACCGCCCTTAGGGATAGATACGCAGTATTTT. Translation: CARSSRPPLGIDTQYF.

The rearrangement joins TRBV5-6 to TRBJ2-3, with 9 bases matching TRBD1. V lost 3 bases, J lost 6 bases, and 2 bases stayed unmatched. CDR3 length: 13 amino acids. Germline values: CDR1 SGHDT, CDR2 YYEEEE. The CDR3 DNA reads TGTGCCAGCAGCTGGGACAGGGTGGATACGCAGTATTTT. Translation gives CASSWDRVDTQYF. Using reference TRBV5-6 and TRBJ2-3 for the parts outside the CDR3, the full variable domain is DAGVTQSPTHLIKTRGQQVTLRCSPKSGHDTVSWYQQALGQGPQFIFQYYEEEERQRGNFPDRFSGHQFPNYSSELNVNALLLGDSALYLCASSWDRVDTQYFGPGTRLTVL.

The J gene is TRBJ1-1, the V gene TRBV7-2; no reliable D call. The CDR3 spans 12 residues. Germline CDR1 and CDR2: SGHTA and FQGNSA. V was pared by 4 bases and J by 0 bases, with 3 bases between. The CDR3 here is CASSSVNTEAFF. CDR3 nucleotides: TGTGCCAGCAGCTCGGTGAACACTGAAGCTTTCTTT.

This clone is classed as medium-sized. This sequence joins TRBV29-1 and TRBJ2-1, with 10 bases matching TRBD2. The V gene end was trimmed by 0 bases and the J gene end by 7 bases; junction bases not matched to a gene: 9. Germline CDR1 reads SQVTM; CDR2 reads ANQGSEA. The CDR3 is made up of 16 amino acids. Written as DNA, the CDR3 is TGCAGCGTTGAAGATCTGAGCGGGGGGGCTTCAAATGAGCAGTTCTTC. Protein sequence: CSVEDLSGGASNEQFF.

By share of the sample, this clone is medium-sized. The chain carries TRBV18 and TRBJ1-3; D may be TRBD1 (6 bases). The V end was cut by 4 bases, the J end by 1 base, with 11 bases between. CDR3 length: 15 amino acids. Looked up from germline, CDR1 is KGHSH and CDR2 is LQKENI. CDR3 protein: CASSRLRGSGNTIYF. DNA of the CDR3: TGTGCCAGCTCACGTCTCAGGGGATCTGGAAACACCATATATTTT. Variable domain in full (rest from reference TRBV18 and TRBJ1-3): NAGVMQNPRHLVRRRGQEARLRCSPMKGHSHVYWYRQLPEEGLKFMVYLQKENIIDESGMPKERFSAEFPKEGPSILRIQQVVRGDSAAYFCASSRLRGSGNTIYFGEGSWLTVV.

V and J are TRBV7-9 and TRBJ1-1; D possibly corresponds to TRBD1 (5 bases). The germline V and J ends were trimmed by 3 bases and 0 bases, with 8 bases remaining between them. Germline V gene lookup returns CDR1 SEHNR and CDR2 FQNEAQ (reference sequence). The CDR3 contains 14 residues. The CDR3 is CASSLRGVNTEAFF. The CDR3 bases are TGTGCCAGCAGCTTGAGGGGAGTGAACACTGAAGCTTTCTTT.

V and J are TRBV7-9 and TRBJ2-3; TRBD2 agrees at 11 bases. The CDR3 spans 16 residues. The germline gives CDR1 SEHNR, CDR2 FQNEAQ (reference sequence). J was trimmed by 3 bases and V by 5 bases; bases with no gene match: 7. CDR3 region: CASSIVAGGPTDTQYF. The CDR3 DNA reads TGTGCCAGCAGCATCGTAGCGGGGGGGCCGACAGATACGCAGTATTTT.

This clone is large by share. For the CDR3, the DNA is TGTGCCAGCAGCACAATGGGAAAAGCGGGAAGGGCCAATGAGCAGTTCTTC. Its translation: CASSTMGKAGRANEQFF. V and J are TRBV7-9 and TRBJ2-1; 7 nucleotides match TRBD2. Germline V lookup: CDR1 SEHNR, CDR2 FQNEAQ (reference sequence). The CDR3 contains 17 residues. Trimming at V came to 5 bases and at J to 6 bases, leaving 16 bases not matched to a gene. The full variable domain, completed using reference TRBV7-9 and TRBJ2-1, is DTGVSQNPRHKITKRGQNVTFRCDPISEHNRLYWYRQTLGQGPEFLTYFQNEAQLEKSRLLSDRFSAERPKGSFSTLEIQRTEQGDSAMYLCASSTMGKAGRANEQFFGPGTRLTVL.

This chain links TRBV7-9 with TRBJ2-7; tentative D call: TRBD2 (6 bases). Per the germline V gene, CDR1 is SEHNR and CDR2 is FQNEAQ (reference sequence). Trimming removed 3 bases at V and 2 bases at J, with 17 bases between. The CDR3 contains 16 residues. The DNA for the CDR3 is TGTGCCAGCAGCTTGGGCGGGGAGATAAACCCCTACGAGCAGTACTTC. This translates into CASSLGGEINPYEQYF.

By sample fraction, this clone is large. CDR3 sequence: CASSQGRRAGYEQFF. DNA of the CDR3: TGCGCCAGCAGCCAGGGGCGCAGGGCAGGGTATGAGCAGTTCTTC. The V and J genes are TRBV4-3 and TRBJ2-1; weak D call: TRBD1 (5 bases). V shed 3 bases and J shed 8 bases, with 17 bases lying between them. Germline V gives CDR1 LGHNA, CDR2 YSLEER. This CDR3 contains 15 residues.

This clone is medium-sized. This chain joins TRBV4-2 and TRBJ2-5; 8 bases align to TRBD2. The CDR3 length is 15 residues. Germline lookup yields CDR1 LGHNA and CDR2 YNFKEQ. V lost 0 bases and J lost 5; bases outside the gene matches: 5. CDR3 sequence reads: CASSQEGLGGETQYF. DNA of the CDR3: TGTGCCAGCAGCCAAGAGGGACTAGGGGGTGAGACCCAGTACTTC.

In this sample, this clone is large. J is TRBJ2-3 and V is TRBV9; 11 bases are shared with TRBD2. Germline trimming cut 3 bases from V and 2 bases from J; bases unmatched to any gene: 5. This CDR3 contains 16 residues. Germline values: CDR1 SGDLS, CDR2 YYNGEE. CDR3 region: CASSATLAGATDTQYF. The DNA of the CDR3 is TGTGCCAGCAGCGCCACACTAGCGGGAGCCACAGATACGCAGTATTTT.

The chain combines TRBV4-3 with TRBJ2-1, with TRBD2 matching over 11 bases. Unmatched junction bases numbered 4, after V lost 1 base and J lost 2 bases. Germline-derived CDR1 and CDR2 are LGHNA and YSLEER. The CDR3 loop spans 17 amino acids. The CDR3 DNA is TGCGCCAGCAGCCAAGGGCTAGCGGGGGGAGCCTACAATGAGCAGTTCTTC. It encodes CASSQGLAGGAYNEQFF.

This sequence joins TRBV4-1 and TRBJ2-3; tentatively, D is TRBD1 or TRBD2 (6 bases each). The CDR3 extends over 16 amino acids. Trimming took 5 bases from V and 2 from J, leaving 17 bases between them. Per the germline V gene, CDR1 is MGHRA and CDR2 is YSYEKL. The CDR3 loop is CASSDGTGGPTDTQYF. CDR3 DNA sequence: TGCGCCAGCAGCGACGGGACTGGGGGCCCCACAGATACGCAGTATTTT.

The CDR3 protein is CASSQGGQSSYEQYF. CDR3 bases: TGCGCCAGCAGCCAAGGAGGACAGTCTTCCTACGAGCAGTACTTC. The gene calls are TRBV4-3 and TRBJ2-7; D is perhaps TRBD1 (6 bases). The ends were cut back, 1 base at V and 1 base at J, with 11 bases in the middle. The V gene's germline CDR1 is LGHNA and CDR2 YSLEER. This CDR3 is 15 amino acids long.

The V and J genes are TRBV7-2 and TRBJ1-1; D unclear. Germline values: CDR1 SGHTA, CDR2 FQGNSA. The CDR3 sequence is 12 residues long. V was cut by 2 bases and J by 4 bases, with 5 bases left in between. CDR3 sequence reads: CASSLRGTEAFF. DNA of the CDR3: TGTGCCAGCAGCTTACGAGGCACTGAAGCTTTCTTT.

This clone is categorized as large (0.1 to 1%). The chain employs TRBV6-6 and TRBJ1-1; no reliable D call. V was clipped by 5 bases and J by 4 bases, with 17 bases between them. CDR1 is MNHNY, CDR2 SVGAGI, per germline (reference sequence). This CDR3 has 15 residues. The chain's CDR3 is CASSPIKDLSTEAFF. The CDR3 DNA reads TGTGCCAGCAGTCCGATAAAGGATTTAAGCACTGAAGCTTTCTTT.

This rearrangement joins TRBV9 to TRBJ2-2; perhaps TRBD2 as D (6 bases). Germline CDR1 reads SGDLS; CDR2 reads YYNGEE. The length of the CDR3 is 15 residues. V was cut by 3 bases and J by 1 base, with 10 bases left in between. The DNA for the CDR3 is TGTGCCAGCAGCGCACCGGGACTGAACACCGGGGAGCTGTTTTTT. It yields the protein CASSAPGLNTGELFF.

There are a few counts of this clone. CDR3 residues: CASSPTSGSMGRELFF. The CDR3 nucleotides are TGTGCCAGCAGCCCTACTAGCGGGAGCATGGGGAGGGAGCTGTTTTTT. The chain combines TRBV7-2 with TRBJ2-2; 11 bases are shared with TRBD2. Looked up from germline, CDR1 is SGHTA and CDR2 is FQGNSA. The V segment lost 5 bases and the J segment 9 bases; nucleotides outside the gene matches: 11. This CDR3 comprises 16 residues.

By sample share, this clone is medium-sized. The V call is TRBV5-5, the J call TRBJ2-7; TRBD1 matches 7 bases. Looked up from germline, CDR1 is SGHKS and CDR2 is YYEKEE (reference sequence). V was pared by 4 bases and J by 6 bases, with 19 bases of the junction left unmatched. CDR3 length equals 17 residues. As DNA, the CDR3 is TGTGCCAGCAGCCCTCCGCCAACCGGACAGGATGTAAGCGAGCAGTACTTC. This sequence encodes CASSPPPTGQDVSEQYF.

The rearrangement links TRBV6-5 to TRBJ2-2, with 8 bases fitting TRBD2. The germline gives CDR1 MNHEY, CDR2 SVGAGI. V dropped 6 bases and J dropped 10; count of bases not matched to a gene: 7. The CDR3 length is 13 residues. The CDR3 DNA is TGTGCCAGCAGCGAGTTCGGGGGGGAGGAGCTGTTTTTT. Translated, it gives CASSEFGGEELFF.

J is TRBJ1-2 and V is TRBV7-2; D unclear. The CDR3 contains 13 residues. Germline V gene lookup returns CDR1 SGHTA and CDR2 FQGNSA. Trimming removed 1 base from V and 4 bases from J, with 7 bases in between. The CDR3 sequence is CASSLEAAYGYTF. The DNA of the CDR3 is TGTGCCAGCAGCTTAGAGGCGGCCTATGGCTACACCTTC.